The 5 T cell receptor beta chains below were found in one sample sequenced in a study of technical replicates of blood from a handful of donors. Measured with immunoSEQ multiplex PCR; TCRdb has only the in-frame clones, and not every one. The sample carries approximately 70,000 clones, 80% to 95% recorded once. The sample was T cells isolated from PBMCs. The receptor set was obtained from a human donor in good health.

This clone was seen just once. CDR3 in amino acids: CSVEEQPGEQYF. The DNA of the CDR3 is TGCAGCGTTGAAGAGCAACCGGGGGAGCAGTACTTC. V is TRBV29-1 and J is TRBJ2-7; possible D gene TRBD2, 5 bases. CDR3 length equals 12 residues. V dropped 0 bases and J dropped 7 bases, with 10 bases sitting between them. CDR1 is SQVTM, CDR2 ANQGSEA, per germline.

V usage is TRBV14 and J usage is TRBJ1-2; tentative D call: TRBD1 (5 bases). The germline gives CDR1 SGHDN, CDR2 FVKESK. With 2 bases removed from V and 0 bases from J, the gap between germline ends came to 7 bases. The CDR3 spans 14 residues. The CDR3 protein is CASSQQGANYGYTF. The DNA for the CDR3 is TGTGCCAGCAGCCAACAGGGCGCTAACTATGGCTACACCTTC.

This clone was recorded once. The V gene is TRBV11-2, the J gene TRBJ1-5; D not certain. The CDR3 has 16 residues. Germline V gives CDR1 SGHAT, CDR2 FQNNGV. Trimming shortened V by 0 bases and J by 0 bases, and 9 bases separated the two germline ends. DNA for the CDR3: TGTGCCAGCAGCTTAGACTTCAGTTATAGCAATCAGCCCCAGCATTTT. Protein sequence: CASSLDFSYSNQPQHF.

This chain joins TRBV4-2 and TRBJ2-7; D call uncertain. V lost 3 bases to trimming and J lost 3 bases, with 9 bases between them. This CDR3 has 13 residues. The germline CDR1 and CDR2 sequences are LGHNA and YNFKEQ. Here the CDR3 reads CASSHISSYEQYF. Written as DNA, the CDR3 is TGTGCCAGCAGCCACATATCCAGCTACGAGCAGTACTTC.

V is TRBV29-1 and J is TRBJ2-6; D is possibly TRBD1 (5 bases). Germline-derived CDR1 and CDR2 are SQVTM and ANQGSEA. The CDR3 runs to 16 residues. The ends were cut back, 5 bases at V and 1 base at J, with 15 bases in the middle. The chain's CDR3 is CSVLDVPGSGANVLTF. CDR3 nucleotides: TGCAGCGTTCTTGACGTCCCAGGGTCTGGGGCCAACGTCCTGACTTTC.